This TCR beta chain was identified during a study of CD8 T cells in ankylosing spondylitis. General study results and limits: Disease-linked clones bore a CD8+ phenotype, appearing relatively rarely in peripheral blood. It was reported that disease-linked clones were significantly enriched in matched ankylosing spondylitis synovial fluid. There was a TCR beta motif, made of several highly homologous variants, that appeared characteristic of ankylosing spondylitis blood. Previously reported in reactive arthritis synovial fluid and blood were some of the motif variants.

This clonotype was observed a few times. Its specificity is unknown. Making use of molecular barcodes, quantitative 5'-RACE generated TCR beta libraries. From the 5' RACE reads, TCRdb called clonotypes with MiXCR, one entry per CDR3 protein. The sample consists of 470,000 or so distinct CDR3 sequences, 25% to 30% of them appearing once. The CDR3 covers 15 residues. Germline V gives CDR1 SGHRS, CDR2 YFSETQ. The ends were cut back, 4 bases at V and 4 bases at J, with 14 bases in the middle. The specimen was blood, either unsorted or a sorted T cell fraction (not recorded which). The sequence came from a male donor with ankylosing spondylitis. The chain couples TRBV5-1 to TRBJ1-4; D perhaps matches TRBD1 (6 bases). CDR3 region: CASSLVDSRNEKLFF. CDR3 DNA sequence: TGCGCCAGCAGCCTAGTGGACAGTCGTAATGAAAAACTGTTTTTT.